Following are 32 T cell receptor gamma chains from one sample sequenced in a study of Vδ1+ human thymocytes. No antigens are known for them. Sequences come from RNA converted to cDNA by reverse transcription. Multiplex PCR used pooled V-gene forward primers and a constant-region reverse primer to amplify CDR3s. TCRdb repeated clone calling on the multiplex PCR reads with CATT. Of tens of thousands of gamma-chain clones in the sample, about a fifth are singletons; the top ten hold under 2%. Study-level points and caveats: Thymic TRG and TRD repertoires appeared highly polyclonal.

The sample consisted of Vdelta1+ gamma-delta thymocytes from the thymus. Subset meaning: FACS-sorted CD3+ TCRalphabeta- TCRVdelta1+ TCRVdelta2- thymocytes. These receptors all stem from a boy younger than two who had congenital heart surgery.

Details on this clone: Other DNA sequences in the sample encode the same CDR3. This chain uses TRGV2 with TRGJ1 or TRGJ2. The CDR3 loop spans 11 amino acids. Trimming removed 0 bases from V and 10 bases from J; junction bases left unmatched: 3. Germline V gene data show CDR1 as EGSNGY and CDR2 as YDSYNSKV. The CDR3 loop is CATWDGLKKLF. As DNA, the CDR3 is TGTGCCACCTGGGACGGGCTAAAGAAACTCTTT.

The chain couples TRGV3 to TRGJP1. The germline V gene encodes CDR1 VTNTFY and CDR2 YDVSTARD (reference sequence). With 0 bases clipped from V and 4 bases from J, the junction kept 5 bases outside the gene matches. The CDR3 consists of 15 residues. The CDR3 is CATWDRPGTGWFKIF. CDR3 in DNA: TGTGCCACCTGGGACAGGCCCGGCACTGGTTGGTTCAAGATATTT.

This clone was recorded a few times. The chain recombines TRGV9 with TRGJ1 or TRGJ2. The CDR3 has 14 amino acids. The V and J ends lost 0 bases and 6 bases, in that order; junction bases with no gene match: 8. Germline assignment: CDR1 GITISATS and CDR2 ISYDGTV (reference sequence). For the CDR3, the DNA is TGTGCCTTGTGGGAGGTGCTGCGATCTTATAAGAAACTCTTT. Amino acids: CALWEVLRSYKKLF.

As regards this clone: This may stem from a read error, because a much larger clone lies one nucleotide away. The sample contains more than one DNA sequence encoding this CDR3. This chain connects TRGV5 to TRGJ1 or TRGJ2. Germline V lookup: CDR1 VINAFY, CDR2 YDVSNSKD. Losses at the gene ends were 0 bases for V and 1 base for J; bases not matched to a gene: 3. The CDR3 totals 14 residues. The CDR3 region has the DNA TGTGCCACCTGGGACAGGTCAAATTATTATAAGAAACTCTTT. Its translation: CATWDRSNYYKKLF.

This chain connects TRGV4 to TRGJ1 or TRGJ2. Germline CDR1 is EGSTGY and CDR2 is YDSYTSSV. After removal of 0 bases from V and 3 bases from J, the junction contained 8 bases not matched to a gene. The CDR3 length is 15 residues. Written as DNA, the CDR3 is TGTGCCACCTGGGATGGGTTAAGACCTTATTATAAGAAACTCTTT. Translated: CATWDGLRPYYKKLF.

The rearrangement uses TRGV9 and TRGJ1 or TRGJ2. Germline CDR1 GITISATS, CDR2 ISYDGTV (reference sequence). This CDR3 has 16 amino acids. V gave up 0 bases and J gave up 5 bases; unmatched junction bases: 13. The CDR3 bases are TGTGCCTTGTGGGAGGTGCATTGTAGTATAGATTATAAGAAACTCTTT. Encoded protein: CALWEVHCSIDYKKLF.

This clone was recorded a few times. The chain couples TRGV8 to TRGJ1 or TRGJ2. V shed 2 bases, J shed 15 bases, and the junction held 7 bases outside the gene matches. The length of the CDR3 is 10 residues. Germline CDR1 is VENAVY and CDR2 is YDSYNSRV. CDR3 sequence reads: CATWDNFPLF. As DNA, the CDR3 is TGTGCCACCTGGGATAATTTTCCACTCTTT.

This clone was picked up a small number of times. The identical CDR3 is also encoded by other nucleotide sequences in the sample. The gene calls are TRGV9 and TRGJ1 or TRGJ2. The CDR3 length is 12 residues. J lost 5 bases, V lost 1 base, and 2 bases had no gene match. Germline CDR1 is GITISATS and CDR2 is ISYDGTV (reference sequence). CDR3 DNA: TGTGCCTTGTGGGAGGTCAATTATAAGAAACTCTTT. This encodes CALWEVNYKKLF.

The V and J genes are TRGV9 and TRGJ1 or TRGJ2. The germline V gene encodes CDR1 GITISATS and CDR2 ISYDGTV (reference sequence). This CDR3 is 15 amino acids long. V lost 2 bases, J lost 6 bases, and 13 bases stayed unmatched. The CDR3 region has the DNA TGTGCCTTGTGGGAGGCTACTTCTGATTGTTATAAGAAACTCTTT. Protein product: CALWEATSDCYKKLF.

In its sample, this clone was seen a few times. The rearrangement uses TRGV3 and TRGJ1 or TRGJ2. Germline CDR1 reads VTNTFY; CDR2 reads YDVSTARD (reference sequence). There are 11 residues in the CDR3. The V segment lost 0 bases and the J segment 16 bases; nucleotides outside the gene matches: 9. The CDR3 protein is CATWDRQVQLF. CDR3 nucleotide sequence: TGTGCCACCTGGGACAGGCAAGTACAGCTCTTT.

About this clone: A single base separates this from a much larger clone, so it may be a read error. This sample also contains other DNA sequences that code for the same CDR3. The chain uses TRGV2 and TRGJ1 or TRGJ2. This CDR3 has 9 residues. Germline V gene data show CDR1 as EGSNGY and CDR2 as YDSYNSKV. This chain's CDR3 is CATWDGKLF. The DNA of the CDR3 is TGTGCCACCTGGGACGGGAAACTCTTC.

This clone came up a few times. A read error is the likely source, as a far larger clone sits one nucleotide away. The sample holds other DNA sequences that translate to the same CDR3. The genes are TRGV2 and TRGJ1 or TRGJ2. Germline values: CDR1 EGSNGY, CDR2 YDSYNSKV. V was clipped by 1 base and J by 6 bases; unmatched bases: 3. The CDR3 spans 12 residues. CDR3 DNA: TGTGCCACCTGGGACGGTTCTTATAAGAAACTCTTT. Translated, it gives CATWDGSYKKLF.

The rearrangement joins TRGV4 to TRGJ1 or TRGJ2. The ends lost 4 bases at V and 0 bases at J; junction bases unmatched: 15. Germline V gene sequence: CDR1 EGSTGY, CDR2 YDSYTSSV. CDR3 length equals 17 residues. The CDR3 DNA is TGTGCCACCTGGGAAAATTGCCAGGCCACGAATTATTATAAGAAACTCTTT. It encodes CATWENCQATNYYKKLF.

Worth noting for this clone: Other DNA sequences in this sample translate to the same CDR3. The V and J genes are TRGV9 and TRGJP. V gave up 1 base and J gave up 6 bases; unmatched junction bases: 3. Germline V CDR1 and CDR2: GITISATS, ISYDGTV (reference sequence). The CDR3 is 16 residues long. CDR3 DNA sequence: TGTGCCTTGTGGGAGGTCGGAGAGTTGGGCAAAAAAATCAAGGTATTT. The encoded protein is CALWEVGELGKKIKVF.

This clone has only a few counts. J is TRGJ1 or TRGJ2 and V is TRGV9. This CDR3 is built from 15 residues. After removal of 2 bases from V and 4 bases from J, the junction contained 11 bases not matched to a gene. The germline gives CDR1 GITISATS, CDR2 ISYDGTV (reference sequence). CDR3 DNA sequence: TGTGCCTTGTGGGAGGCCGTCTCAAGATATTATAAGAAACTCTTT. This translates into CALWEAVSRYYKKLF.

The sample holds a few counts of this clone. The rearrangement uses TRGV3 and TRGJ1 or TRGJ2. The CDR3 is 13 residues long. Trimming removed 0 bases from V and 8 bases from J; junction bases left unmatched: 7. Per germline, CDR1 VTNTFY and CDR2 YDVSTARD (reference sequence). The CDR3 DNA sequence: TGTGCCACCTGGGACAGGTCCCGGGATAAGAAACTCTTT. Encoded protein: CATWDRSRDKKLF.

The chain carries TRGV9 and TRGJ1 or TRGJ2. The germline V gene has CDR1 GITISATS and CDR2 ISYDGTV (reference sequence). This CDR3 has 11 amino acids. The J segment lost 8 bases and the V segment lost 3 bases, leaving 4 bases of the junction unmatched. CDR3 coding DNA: TGTGCCTTGTGGGAGATAAATAAGAAACTCTTT. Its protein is CALWEINKKLF.

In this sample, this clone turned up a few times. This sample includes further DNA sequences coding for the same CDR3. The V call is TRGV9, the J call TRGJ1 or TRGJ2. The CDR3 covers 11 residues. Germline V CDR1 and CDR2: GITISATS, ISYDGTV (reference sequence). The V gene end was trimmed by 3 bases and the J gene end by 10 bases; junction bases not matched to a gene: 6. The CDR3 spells CALWELTKKLF. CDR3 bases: TGTGCCTTGTGGGAGTTGACAAAGAAACTCTTT.

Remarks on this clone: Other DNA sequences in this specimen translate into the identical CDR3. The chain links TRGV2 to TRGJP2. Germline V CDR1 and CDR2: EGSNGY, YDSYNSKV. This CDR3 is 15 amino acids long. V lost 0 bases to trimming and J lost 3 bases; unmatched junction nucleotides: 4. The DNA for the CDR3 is TGTGCCACCTGGGACGGGTCGGGTAGTGATTGGATCAAGACGTTT. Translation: CATWDGSGSDWIKTF.

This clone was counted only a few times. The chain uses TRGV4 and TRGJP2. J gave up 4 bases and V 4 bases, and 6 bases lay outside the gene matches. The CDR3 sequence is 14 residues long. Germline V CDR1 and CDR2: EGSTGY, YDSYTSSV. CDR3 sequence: CATWDGFSDWIKTF. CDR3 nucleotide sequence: TGTGCCACCTGGGACGGTTTTAGTGATTGGATCAAGACGTTT.

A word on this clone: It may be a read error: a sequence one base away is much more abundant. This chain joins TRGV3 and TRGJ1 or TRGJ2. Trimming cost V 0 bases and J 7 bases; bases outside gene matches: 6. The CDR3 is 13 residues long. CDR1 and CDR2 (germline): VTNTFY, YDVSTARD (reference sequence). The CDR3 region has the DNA TGTGCCACCTGGGACAGGCCGCAGTATAAGAAACTCTTT. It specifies CATWDRPQYKKLF.

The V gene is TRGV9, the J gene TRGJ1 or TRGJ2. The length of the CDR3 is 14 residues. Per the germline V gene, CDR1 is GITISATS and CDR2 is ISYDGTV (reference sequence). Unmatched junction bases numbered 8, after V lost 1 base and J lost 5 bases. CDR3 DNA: TGTGCCTTGTGGGAGGTCCTCGAGGATTATAAGAAACTCTTT. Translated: CALWEVLEDYKKLF.

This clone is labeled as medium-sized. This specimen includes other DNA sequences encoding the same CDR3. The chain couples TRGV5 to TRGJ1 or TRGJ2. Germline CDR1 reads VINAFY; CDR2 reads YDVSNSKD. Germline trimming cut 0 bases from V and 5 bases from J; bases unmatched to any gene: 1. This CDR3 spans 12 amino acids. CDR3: CATWDRHYKKLF. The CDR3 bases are TGTGCCACCTGGGACAGGCATTATAAGAAACTCTTT.

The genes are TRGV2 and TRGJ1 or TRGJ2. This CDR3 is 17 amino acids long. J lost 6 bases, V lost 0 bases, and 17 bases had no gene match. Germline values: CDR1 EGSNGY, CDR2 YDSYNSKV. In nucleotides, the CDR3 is TGTGCCACCTGGGACGGGCCAAAGTCGCGTGCGTGTTATAAGAAACTCTTT. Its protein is CATWDGPKSRACYKKLF.

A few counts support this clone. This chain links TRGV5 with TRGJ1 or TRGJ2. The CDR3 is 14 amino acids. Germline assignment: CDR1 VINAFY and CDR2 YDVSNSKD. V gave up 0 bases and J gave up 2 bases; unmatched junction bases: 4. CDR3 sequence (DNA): TGTGCCACCTGGGACAGGAGCGATTATTATAAGAAACTCTTT. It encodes CATWDRSDYYKKLF.

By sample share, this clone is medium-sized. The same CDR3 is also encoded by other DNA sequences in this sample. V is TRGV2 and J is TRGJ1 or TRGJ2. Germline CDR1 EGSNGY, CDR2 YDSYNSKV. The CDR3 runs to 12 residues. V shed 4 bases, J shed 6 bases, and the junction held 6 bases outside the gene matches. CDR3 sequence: CATWDRGYKKLF. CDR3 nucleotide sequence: TGTGCCACCTGGGATCGGGGTTATAAGAAACTCTTT.

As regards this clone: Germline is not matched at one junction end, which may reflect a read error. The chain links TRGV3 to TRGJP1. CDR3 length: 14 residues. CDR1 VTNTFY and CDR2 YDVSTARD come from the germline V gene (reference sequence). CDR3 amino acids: CAAWGNTTGWFKIF. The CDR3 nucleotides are TGTGCCGCCTGGGGGAATACCACTGGTTGGTTCAAGATATTT.

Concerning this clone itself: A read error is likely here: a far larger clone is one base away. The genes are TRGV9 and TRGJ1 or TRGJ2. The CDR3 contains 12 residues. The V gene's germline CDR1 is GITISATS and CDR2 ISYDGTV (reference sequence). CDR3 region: CALWGVHYKKLF. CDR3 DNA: TGTGCCTTGTGGGGGGTGCATTATAAGAAACTCTTT.

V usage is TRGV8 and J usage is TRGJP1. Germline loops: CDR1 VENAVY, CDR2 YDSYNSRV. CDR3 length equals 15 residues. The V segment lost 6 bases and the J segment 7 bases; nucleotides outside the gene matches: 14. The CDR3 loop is CATWSSTTIGWFKIF. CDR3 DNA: TGTGCCACCTGGTCCTCAACCACTATTGGTTGGTTCAAGATATTT.

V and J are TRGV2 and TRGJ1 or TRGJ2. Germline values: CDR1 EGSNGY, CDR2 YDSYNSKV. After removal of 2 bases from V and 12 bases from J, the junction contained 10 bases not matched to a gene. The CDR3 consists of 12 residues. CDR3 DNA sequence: TGTGCCACCTGGGACGATTGCGGTTGGAAACTCTTT. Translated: CATWDDCGWKLF.

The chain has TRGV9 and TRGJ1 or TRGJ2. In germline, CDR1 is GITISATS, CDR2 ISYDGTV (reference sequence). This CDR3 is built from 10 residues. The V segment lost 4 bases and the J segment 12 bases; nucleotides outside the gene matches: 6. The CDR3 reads CALWEDGKLF. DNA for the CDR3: TGTGCCTTGTGGGAAGATGGGAAACTCTTT.

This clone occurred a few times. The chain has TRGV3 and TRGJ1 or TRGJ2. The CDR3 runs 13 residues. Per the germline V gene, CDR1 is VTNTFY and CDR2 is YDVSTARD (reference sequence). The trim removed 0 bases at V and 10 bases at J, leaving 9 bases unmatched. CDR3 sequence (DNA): TGTGCCACCTGGGACAGGAAGCACCCAAAGAAACTCTTT. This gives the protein CATWDRKHPKKLF.